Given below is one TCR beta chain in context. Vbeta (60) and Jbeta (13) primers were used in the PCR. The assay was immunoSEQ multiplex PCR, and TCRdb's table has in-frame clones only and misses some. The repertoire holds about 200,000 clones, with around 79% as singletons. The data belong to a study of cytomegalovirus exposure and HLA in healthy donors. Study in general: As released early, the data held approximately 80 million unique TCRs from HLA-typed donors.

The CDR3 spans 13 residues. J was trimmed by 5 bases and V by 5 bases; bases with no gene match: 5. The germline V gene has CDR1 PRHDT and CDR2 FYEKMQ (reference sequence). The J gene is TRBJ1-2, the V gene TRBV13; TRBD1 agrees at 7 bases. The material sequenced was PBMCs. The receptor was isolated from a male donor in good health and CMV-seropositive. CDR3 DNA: TGTGCCAGCAGCCGCGCAGGGGGATATGGCTACACCTTC. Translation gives CASSRAGGYGYTF.